Sequencing of this T cell receptor beta chain was carried out in a study of response to subunit inactivated influenza vaccine. MiXCR, run by TCRdb on the RT-PCR reads, gives a single entry per CDR3 protein. The top ten hold less than 2.5% of the sample, which has 530,000 or so distinct CDR3 sequences, around 25% seen once. Trimming removed 4 bases from V and 4 bases from J, with 10 bases in between. Germline V CDR1 and CDR2: ENHRY, SYGVKD. CDR3 length equals 13 residues. The sample in question was CD4+ T cells sorted from PBMCs, obtained about 5 days after vaccination. This receptor was identified in a man over 45 who received an inactivated influenza vaccine. The chain joins TRBV10-3 to TRBJ1-1; D is ambiguous. CDR3 bases: TGTGCCATCAGTGTGGACTCCAGCACTGAAGCTTTCTTT. The encoded protein is CAISVDSSTEAFF.